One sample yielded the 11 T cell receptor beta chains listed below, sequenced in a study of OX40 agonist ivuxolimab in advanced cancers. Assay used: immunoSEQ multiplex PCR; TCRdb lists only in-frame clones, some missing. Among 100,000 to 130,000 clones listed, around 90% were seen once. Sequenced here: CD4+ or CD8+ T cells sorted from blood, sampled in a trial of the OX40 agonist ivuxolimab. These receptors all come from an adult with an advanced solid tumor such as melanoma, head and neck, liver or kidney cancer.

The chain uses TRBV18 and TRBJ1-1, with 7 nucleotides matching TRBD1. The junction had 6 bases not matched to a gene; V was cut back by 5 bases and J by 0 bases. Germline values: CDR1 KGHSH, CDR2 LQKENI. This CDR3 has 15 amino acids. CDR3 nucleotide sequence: TGTGCCAGCTCAGGAATCAGGGGGGTGAACACTGAAGCTTTCTTT. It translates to CASSGIRGVNTEAFF. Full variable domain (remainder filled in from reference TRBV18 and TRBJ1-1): NAGVMQNPRHLVRRRGQEARLRCSPMKGHSHVYWYRQLPEEGLKFMVYLQKENIIDESGMPKERFSAEFPKEGPSILRIQQVVRGDSAAYFCASSGIRGVNTEAFFGQGTRLTVV.

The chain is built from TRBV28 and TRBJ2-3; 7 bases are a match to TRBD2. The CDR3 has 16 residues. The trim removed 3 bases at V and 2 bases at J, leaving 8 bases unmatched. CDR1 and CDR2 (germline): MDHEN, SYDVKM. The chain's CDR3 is CASSFGWGRATDTQYF. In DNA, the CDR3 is TGTGCCAGCAGTTTTGGTTGGGGGAGGGCCACAGATACGCAGTATTTT.

In DNA form, the CDR3 reads TGTGCCAGCAGCTTAGAGGGGGCGATAGATACGCAGTATTTT. It encodes CASSLEGAIDTQYF. The rearrangement uses TRBV7-6 and TRBJ2-3; TRBD1 agrees at 7 bases. V dropped 1 base and J dropped 5; count of bases not matched to a gene: 3. CDR3 length: 14 amino acids. Germline CDR1 and CDR2: SGHVS and FNYEAQ.

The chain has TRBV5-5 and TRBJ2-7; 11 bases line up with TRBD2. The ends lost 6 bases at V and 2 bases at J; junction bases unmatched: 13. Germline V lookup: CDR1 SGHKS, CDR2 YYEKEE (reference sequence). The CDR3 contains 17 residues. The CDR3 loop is CASTSGHGLAGTYEQYF. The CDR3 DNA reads TGTGCCAGCACCTCCGGACATGGACTAGCGGGCACCTACGAGCAGTACTTC.

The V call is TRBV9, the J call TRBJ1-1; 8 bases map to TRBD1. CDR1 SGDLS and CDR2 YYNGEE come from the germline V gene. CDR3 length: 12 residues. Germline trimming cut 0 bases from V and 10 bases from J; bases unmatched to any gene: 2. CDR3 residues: CASSVEGQVAFF. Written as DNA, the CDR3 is TGTGCCAGCAGCGTAGAGGGACAGGTAGCTTTCTTT.

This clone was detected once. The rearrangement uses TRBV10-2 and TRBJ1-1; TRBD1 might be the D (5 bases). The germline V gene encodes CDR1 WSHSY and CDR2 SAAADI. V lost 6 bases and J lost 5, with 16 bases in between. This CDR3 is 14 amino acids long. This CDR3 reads CASSGPQGTTEAFF. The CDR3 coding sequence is TGCGCCAGCAGCGGCCCCCAGGGTACTACTGAAGCTTTCTTT.

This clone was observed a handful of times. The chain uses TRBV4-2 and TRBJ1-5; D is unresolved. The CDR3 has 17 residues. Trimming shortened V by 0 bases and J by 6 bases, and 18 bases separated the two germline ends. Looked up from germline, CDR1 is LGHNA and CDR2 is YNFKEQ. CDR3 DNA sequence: TGTGCCAGCAGCCAAGATTTAATAGGTCCGTTCGGTCAGCCCCAGCATTTT. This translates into CASSQDLIGPFGQPQHF.

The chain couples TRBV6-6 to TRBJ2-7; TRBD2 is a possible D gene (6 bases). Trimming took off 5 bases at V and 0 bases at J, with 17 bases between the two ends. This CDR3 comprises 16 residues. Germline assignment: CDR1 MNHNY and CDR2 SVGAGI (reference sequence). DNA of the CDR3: TGTGCCAGCAGTGGAGGGACGACAGCCCACTCCTACGAGCAGTACTTC. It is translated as CASSGGTTAHSYEQYF.

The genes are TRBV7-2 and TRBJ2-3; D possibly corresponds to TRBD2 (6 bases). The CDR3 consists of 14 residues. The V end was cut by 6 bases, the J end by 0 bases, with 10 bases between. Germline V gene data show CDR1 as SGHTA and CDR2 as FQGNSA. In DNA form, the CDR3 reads TGTGCCAGCAGATCAAGCGGGAGCACAGATACGCAGTATTTT. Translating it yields CASRSSGSTDTQYF. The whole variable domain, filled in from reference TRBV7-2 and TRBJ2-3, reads GAGVSQSPSNKVTEKGKDVELRCDPISGHTALYWYRQSLGQGLEFLIYFQGNSAPDKSGLPSDRFSAERTGGSVSTLTIQRTQQEDSAVYLCASRSSGSTDTQYFGPGTRLTVL.

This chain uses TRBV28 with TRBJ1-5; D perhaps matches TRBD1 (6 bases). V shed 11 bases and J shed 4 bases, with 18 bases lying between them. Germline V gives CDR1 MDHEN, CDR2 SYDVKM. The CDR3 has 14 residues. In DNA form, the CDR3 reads TGTGCCGTCAAGCGGGGGGCTGGTAATCAGCCCCAGCATTTT. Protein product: CAVKRGAGNQPQHF. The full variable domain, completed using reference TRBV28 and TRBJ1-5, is DVKVTQSSRYLVKRTGEKVFLECVQDMDHENMFWYRQDPGLGLRLIYFSYDVKMKEKGDIPEGYSVSREKKERFSLILESASTNQTSMYLCAVKRGAGNQPQHFGDGTRLSIL.

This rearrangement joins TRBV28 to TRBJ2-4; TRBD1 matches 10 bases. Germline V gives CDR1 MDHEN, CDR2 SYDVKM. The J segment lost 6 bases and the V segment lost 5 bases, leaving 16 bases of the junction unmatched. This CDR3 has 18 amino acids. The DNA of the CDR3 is TGTGCCAGCAGTCCCCCGGGACAGGGGTCAAAGAGTCGAAACATTCAGTACTTC. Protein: CASSPPGQGSKSRNIQYF.